These 15 T cell receptor beta chains were sequenced from one sample in a study of blood T cell repertoires in COVID-19. The table came from immunoSEQ multiplex PCR; TCRdb's copy has only in-frame clones and leaves some out. Seen here are almost 35,000 clones, approximately 88% observed once, and the top ten hold 11% to 15%. Sequencing was performed on peripheral blood. Every receptor here comes from a man between 60 and 70 years old with active COVID-19.

This chain links TRBV10-1 with TRBJ2-7; maybe TRBD1 (5 bases). Trimming left V 3 bases short and J 3 bases short, with 21 bases between. The CDR3 totals 17 residues. Germline loops: CDR1 WNHNN, CDR2 SYGVQD (reference sequence). CDR3 in amino acids: CASSDPPQGPQIYEQYF. The DNA for the CDR3 is TGCGCCAGCAGTGACCCCCCCCAGGGCCCTCAAATCTACGAGCAGTACTTC.

The V gene is TRBV7-6, the J gene TRBJ2-1, with 7 bases that match TRBD2. The V gene's germline CDR1 is SGHVS and CDR2 FNYEAQ. With 7 bases clipped from V and 1 base from J, the junction kept 10 bases outside the gene matches. The CDR3 covers 16 residues. The CDR3 DNA sequence: TGTGCCAGCACCCCCAGCGGGACTCAATCCTACAATGAGCAGTTCTTC. It encodes CASTPSGTQSYNEQFF.

This clone was observed a single time. CDR3 region: CASSLGHRDKNTGELFF. CDR3 bases: TGCGCCAGCAGCTTAGGACACCGGGACAAGAACACCGGGGAGCTGTTTTTT. This chain connects TRBV5-1 to TRBJ2-2; a weak D match, TRBD1 (6 bases). This CDR3 comprises 17 residues. CDR1 and CDR2 (germline): SGHRS, YFSETQ. Trimming left V 2 bases short and J 1 base short, with 15 bases between.

The genes are TRBV4-1 and TRBJ1-5, with 8 bases matching TRBD1. J lost 4 bases, V lost 6 bases, and 5 bases had no gene match. The CDR3 consists of 14 residues. The germline V gene encodes CDR1 MGHRA and CDR2 YSYEKL. The CDR3 sequence: CASSPGQGNQPQHF. The CDR3 DNA reads TGCGCCAGCAGTCCTGGACAGGGTAATCAGCCCCAGCATTTT.

The CDR3: CASSEDRGYGYTF. The CDR3 DNA reads as TGCGCCAGCAGCGAGGACAGGGGGTACGGCTACACCTTC. The rearrangement links TRBV5-1 to TRBJ1-2; 10 nucleotides line up with TRBD1. The CDR3 is 13 amino acids. The trim removed 4 bases at V and 8 bases at J, leaving 5 bases unmatched. CDR1 is SGHRS, CDR2 YFSETQ, per germline. Combining the CDR3 with reference TRBV5-1 and TRBJ1-2 gives the whole variable domain KAGVTQTPRYLIKTRGQQVTLSCSPISGHRSVSWYQQTPGQGLQFLFEYFSETQRNKGNFPGRFSGRQFSNSRSEMNVSTLELGDSALYLCASSEDRGYGYTFGSGTRLTVV.

The chain joins TRBV3-1 (or the pseudogene TRBV3-2) to TRBJ2-3; 12 positions match TRBD2. CDR3 length: 17 residues. The V and J ends lost 4 bases and 2 bases, in that order; junction bases with no gene match: 7. Per the germline V gene, CDR1 is LGHDT and CDR2 is YNNKEL (reference sequence). CDR3 DNA: TGTGCCAGCAGCCGGCAACTAGCGGGAGGTGTCACAGATACGCAGTATTTT. As protein: CASSRQLAGGVTDTQYF.

CDR3 DNA sequence: TGTGCCAGCAGTTCACGGACTGCCTCCTCAAGTTACGAGCAGTACTTC. Protein sequence: CASSSRTASSSYEQYF. The chain is built from TRBV6-5 and TRBJ2-7, with D maybe TRBD2 (5 bases). V gave up 4 bases and J gave up 4 bases, with 20 bases separating them. Looked up from germline, CDR1 is MNHEY and CDR2 is SVGAGI. The CDR3 runs to 16 residues.

The chain combines TRBV6-5 with TRBJ2-7; 9 positions agree with TRBD2. This CDR3 has 14 amino acids. Trimming cost V 6 bases and J 7 bases; bases outside gene matches: 10. CDR1 and CDR2 from the germline V gene are MNHEY and SVGAGI. This chain's CDR3 is CASRLAGGGGEQYF. In DNA form, the CDR3 reads TGTGCCAGCAGGTTGGCGGGAGGGGGTGGAGAGCAGTACTTC.

The chain employs TRBV24-1 and TRBJ2-7; 9 bases map to TRBD1. The CDR3 extends over 14 amino acids. Germline trimming cut 3 bases from V and 3 bases from J; bases unmatched to any gene: 2. From germline, CDR1 is KGHDR and CDR2 SFDVKD. CDR3: CATSDPGQGYEQYF. The CDR3 DNA reads TGTGCCACCAGTGATCCGGGACAGGGCTACGAGCAGTACTTC.

CDR3 in DNA: TGTGCCAGCAGCGTATCGCCTGACAGCACCTACGAGCAGTACTTC. Encoded protein: CASSVSPDSTYEQYF. The gene calls are TRBV9 and TRBJ2-7, with a tentative D call TRBD1 (5 bases). The germline V gene has CDR1 SGDLS and CDR2 YYNGEE. This CDR3 has 15 residues. V lost 1 base and J lost 2, with 13 bases in between.

V is TRBV2 and J is TRBJ1-2, with TRBD1 matching 9 bases. The germline gives CDR1 SNHLY, CDR2 FYNNEI. This CDR3 has 13 residues. Trimming removed 6 bases from V and 8 bases from J; junction bases left unmatched: 7. For the CDR3, the DNA is TGTGCCAGCAGACCGACAGGGGGAGAAGGCTACACCTTC. Encoded protein: CASRPTGGEGYTF.

V usage is TRBV28 and J usage is TRBJ1-3; TRBD1 aligns across 9 bases. The germline V gene encodes CDR1 MDHEN and CDR2 SYDVKM. This CDR3 is built from 15 residues. V lost 7 bases and J lost 4; bases outside the gene matches: 8. CDR3 amino acids: CASTRSGTGGNTIYF. For the CDR3, the DNA is TGTGCCAGCACCCGATCCGGGACAGGGGGAAACACCATATATTTT.

The rearrangement joins TRBV29-1 to TRBJ2-7; 11 positions agree with TRBD1. CDR1 and CDR2 (germline): SQVTM, ANQGSEA. With 7 bases clipped from V and 2 bases from J, the junction kept 10 bases outside the gene matches. The CDR3 totals 15 residues. CDR3 loop: CSANLRGQGAYEQYF. The CDR3 nucleotides read TGCAGCGCAAACCTTCGGGGACAGGGGGCCTACGAGCAGTACTTC.

The genes are TRBV5-1 and TRBJ2-5; TRBD1 agrees at 8 bases. This CDR3 region has 16 residues. Losses at the gene ends were 4 bases for V and 0 bases for J; bases not matched to a gene: 8. Germline V gene data show CDR1 as SGHRS and CDR2 as YFSETQ. CDR3 sequence: CASSSYRGEYQETQYF. CDR3 nucleotide sequence: TGCGCCAGCAGCAGCTACAGGGGGGAGTACCAAGAGACCCAGTACTTC.

The chain has TRBV11-2 and TRBJ1-6; 8 bases line up with TRBD1. Trimming cost V 1 base and J 4 bases; bases outside gene matches: 6. This CDR3 is built from 17 residues. The germline V gene encodes CDR1 SGHAT and CDR2 FQNNGV. The CDR3 region has the DNA TGTGCCAGCAGCTTAGGTACCAGGACAGGGTATAATTCACCCCTCCACTTT. Its translation: CASSLGTRTGYNSPLHF.